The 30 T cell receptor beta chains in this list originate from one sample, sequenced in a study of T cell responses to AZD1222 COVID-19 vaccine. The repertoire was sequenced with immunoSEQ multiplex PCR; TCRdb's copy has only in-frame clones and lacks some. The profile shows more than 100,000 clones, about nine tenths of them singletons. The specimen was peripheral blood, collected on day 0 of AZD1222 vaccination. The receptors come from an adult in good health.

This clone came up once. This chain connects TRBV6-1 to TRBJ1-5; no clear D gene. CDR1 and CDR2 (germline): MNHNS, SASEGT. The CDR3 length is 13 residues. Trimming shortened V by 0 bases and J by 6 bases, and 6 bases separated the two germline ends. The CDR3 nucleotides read TGTGCCAGCAGTGAAGCCCCCGGTCAGCCCCAGCATTTT. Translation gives CASSEAPGQPQHF.

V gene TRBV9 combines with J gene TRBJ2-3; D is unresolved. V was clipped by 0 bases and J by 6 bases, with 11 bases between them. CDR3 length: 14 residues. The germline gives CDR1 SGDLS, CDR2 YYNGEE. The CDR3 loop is CASSVANGPDTQYF. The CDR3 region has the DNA TGTGCCAGCAGCGTAGCGAACGGACCCGATACGCAGTATTTT.

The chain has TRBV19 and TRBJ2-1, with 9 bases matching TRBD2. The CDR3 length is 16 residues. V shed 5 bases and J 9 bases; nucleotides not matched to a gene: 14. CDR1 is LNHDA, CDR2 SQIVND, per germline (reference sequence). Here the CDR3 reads CASSGIAGDRGTEQFF. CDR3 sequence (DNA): TGTGCCAGTAGTGGGATAGCGGGAGATCGGGGCACTGAGCAGTTCTTC. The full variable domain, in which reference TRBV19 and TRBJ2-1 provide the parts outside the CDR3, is DGGITQSPKYLFRKEGQNVTLSCEQNLNHDAMYWYRQDPGQGLRLIYYSQIVNDFQKGDIAEGYSVSREKKESFPLTVTSAQKNPTAFYLCASSGIAGDRGTEQFFGPGTRLTVL.

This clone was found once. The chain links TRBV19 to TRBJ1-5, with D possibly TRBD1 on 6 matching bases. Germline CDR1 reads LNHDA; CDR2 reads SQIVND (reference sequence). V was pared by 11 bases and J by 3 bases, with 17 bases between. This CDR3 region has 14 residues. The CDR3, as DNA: TGTGCCGCGAGGGAACAGGGTTCCAATCAGCCCCAGCATTTT. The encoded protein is CAAREQGSNQPQHF.

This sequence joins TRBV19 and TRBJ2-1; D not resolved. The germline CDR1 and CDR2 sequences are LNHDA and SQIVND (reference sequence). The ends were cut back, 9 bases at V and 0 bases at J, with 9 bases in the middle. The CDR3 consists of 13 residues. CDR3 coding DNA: TGTGCCAGCCGCCTCAGCTCCTACAATGAGCAGTTCTTC. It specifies CASRLSSYNEQFF.

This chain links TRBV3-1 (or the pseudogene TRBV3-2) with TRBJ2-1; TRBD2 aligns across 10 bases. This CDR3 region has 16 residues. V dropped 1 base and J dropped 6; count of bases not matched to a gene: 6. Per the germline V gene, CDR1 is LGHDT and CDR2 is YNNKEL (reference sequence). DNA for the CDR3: TGTGCCAGCAGCCAAGGACGACTAGCGGGTCTCAATGAGCAGTTCTTC. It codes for CASSQGRLAGLNEQFF.

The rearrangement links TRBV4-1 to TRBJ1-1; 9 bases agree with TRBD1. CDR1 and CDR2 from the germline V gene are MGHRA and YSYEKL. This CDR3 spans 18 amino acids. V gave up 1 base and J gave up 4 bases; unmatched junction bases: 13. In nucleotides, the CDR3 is TGCGCCAGCAGCCAAGCCCCCACCGGGACAGGGAGGTCCACTGAAGCTTTCTTT. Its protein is CASSQAPTGTGRSTEAFF.

The CDR3 region is CASSGGTGITDTQYF. The CDR3 DNA sequence: TGTGCCAGCAGCGGGGGGACAGGGATAACAGATACGCAGTATTTT. V gene TRBV6-5 combines with J gene TRBJ2-3, with 9 bases that match TRBD1. V shed 6 bases, J shed 3 bases, and the junction held 7 bases outside the gene matches. Germline CDR1 reads MNHEY; CDR2 reads SVGAGI. There are 15 residues in the CDR3.

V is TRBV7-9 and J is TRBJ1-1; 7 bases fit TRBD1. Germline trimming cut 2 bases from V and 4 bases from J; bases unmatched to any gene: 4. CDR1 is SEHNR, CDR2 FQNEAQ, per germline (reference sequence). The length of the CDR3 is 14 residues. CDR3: CASSLSGGRTEAFF. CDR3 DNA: TGTGCCAGCAGCTTATCAGGGGGGCGCACTGAAGCTTTCTTT.

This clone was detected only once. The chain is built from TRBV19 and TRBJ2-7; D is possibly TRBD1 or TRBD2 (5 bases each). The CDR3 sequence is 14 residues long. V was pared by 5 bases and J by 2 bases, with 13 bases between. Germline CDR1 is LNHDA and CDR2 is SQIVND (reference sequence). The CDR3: CASSPRTGPYEQYF. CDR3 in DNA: TGTGCCAGTAGTCCGCGGACGGGACCCTACGAGCAGTACTTC.

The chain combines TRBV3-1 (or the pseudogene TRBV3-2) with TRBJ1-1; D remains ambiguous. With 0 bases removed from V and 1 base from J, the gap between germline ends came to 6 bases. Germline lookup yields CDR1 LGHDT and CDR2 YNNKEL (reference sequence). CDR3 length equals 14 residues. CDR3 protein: CASSQEGRNTEAFF. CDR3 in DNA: TGTGCCAGCAGCCAAGAAGGAAGGAACACTGAAGCTTTCTTT.

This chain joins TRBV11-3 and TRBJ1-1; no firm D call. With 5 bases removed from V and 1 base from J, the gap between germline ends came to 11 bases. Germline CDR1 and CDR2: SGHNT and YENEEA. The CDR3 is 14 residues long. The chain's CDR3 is CASSLTAGNTEAFF. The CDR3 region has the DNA TGTGCCAGCAGCCTAACAGCGGGGAACACTGAAGCTTTCTTT.

The DNA for the CDR3 is TGTGCCAGCCGGGGCGTTGTGAACACCATATATTTT. This gives the protein CASRGVVNTIYF. The genes are TRBV2 and TRBJ1-3; D is possibly TRBD1 (5 bases). CDR1 is SNHLY, CDR2 FYNNEI, per germline. V gave up 8 bases and J gave up 7 bases, with 12 bases separating them. CDR3 size: 12 residues.

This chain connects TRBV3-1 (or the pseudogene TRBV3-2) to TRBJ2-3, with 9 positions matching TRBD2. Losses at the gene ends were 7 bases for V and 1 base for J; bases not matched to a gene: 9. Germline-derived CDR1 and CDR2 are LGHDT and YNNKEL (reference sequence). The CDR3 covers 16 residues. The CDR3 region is CASTKGLATGTDTQYF. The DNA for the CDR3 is TGTGCCAGCACCAAGGGACTAGCAACGGGCACAGATACGCAGTATTTT.

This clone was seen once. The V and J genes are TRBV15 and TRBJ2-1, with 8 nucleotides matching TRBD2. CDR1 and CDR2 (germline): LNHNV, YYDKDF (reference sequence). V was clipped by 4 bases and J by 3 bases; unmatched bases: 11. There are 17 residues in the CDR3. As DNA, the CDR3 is TGTGCCACCAGCACATACAAGCGGGGGAACTTCTACAATGAGCAGTTCTTC. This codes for CATSTYKRGNFYNEQFF.

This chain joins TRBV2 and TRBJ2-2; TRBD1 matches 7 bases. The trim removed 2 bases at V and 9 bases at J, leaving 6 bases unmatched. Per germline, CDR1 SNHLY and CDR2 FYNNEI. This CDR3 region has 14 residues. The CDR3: CASSESTGNRELFF. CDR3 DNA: TGTGCCAGCAGTGAATCGACAGGGAACCGGGAGCTGTTTTTT.

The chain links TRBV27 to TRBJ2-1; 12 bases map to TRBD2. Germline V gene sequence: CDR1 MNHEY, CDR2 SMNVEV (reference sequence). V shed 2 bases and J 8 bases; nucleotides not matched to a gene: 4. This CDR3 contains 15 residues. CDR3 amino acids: CASSLLAGGLYEQFF. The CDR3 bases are TGTGCCAGCAGTTTACTAGCGGGAGGGCTGTATGAGCAGTTCTTC.

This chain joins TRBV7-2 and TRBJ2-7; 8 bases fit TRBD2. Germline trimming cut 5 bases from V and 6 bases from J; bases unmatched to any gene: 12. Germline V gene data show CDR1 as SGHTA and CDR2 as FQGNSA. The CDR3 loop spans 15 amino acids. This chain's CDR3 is CASSPQASGGGEQYF. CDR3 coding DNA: TGTGCCAGCAGCCCCCAGGCCAGCGGGGGAGGCGAGCAGTACTTC. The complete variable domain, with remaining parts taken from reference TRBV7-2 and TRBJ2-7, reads GAGVSQSPSNKVTEKGKDVELRCDPISGHTALYWYRQSLGQGLEFLIYFQGNSAPDKSGLPSDRFSAERTGGSVSTLTIQRTQQEDSAVYLCASSPQASGGGEQYFGPGTRLTVT.

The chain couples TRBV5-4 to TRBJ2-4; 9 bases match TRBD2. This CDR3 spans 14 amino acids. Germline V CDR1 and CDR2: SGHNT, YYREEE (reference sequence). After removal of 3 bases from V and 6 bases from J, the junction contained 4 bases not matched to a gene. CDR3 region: CASSSGLAGNIQYF. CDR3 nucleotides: TGTGCCAGCAGCTCGGGACTAGCAGGAAACATTCAGTACTTC.

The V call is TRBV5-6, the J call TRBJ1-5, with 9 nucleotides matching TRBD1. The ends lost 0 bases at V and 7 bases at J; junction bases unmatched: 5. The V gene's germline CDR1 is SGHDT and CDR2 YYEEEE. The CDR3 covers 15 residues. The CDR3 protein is CASSLGGQGGQPQHF. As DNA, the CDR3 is TGTGCCAGCAGCTTGGGGGGACAGGGAGGACAGCCCCAGCATTTT.

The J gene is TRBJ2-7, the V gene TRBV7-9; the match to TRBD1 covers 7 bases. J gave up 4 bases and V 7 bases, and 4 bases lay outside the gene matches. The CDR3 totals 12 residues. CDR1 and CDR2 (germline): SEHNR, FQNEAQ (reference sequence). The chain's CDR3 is CASTGDRYEQYF. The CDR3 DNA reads TGTGCCAGCACCGGGGACAGATACGAGCAGTACTTC.

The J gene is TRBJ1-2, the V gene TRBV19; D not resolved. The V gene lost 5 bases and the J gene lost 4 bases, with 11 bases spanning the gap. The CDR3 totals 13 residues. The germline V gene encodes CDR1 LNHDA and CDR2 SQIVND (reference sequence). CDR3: CASSLVQGYGYTF. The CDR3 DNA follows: TGTGCCAGTAGTCTGGTGCAAGGCTATGGCTACACCTTC.

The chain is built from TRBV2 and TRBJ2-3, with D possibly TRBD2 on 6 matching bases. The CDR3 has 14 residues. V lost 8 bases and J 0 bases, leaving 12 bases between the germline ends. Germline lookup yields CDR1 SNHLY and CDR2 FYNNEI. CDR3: CASWVAVSTDTQYF. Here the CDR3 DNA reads TGTGCCAGCTGGGTAGCGGTCAGCACAGATACGCAGTATTTT. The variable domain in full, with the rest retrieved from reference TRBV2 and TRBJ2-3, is EPEVTQTPSHQVTQMGQEVILRCVPISNHLYFYWYRQILGQKVEFLVSFYNNEISEKSEIFDDQFSVERPDGSNFTLKIRSTKLEDSAMYFCASWVAVSTDTQYFGPGTRLTVL.

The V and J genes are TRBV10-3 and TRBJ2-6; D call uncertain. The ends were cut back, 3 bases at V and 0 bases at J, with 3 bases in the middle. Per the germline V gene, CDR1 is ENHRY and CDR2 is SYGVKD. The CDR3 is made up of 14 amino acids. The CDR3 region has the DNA TGTGCCATCAGTGAAGACTCTGGGGCCAACGTCCTGACTTTC. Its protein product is CAISEDSGANVLTF.

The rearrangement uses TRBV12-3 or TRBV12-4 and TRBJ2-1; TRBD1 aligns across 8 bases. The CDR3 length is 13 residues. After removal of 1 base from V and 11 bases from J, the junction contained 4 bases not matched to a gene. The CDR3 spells CASSLDRGMQQFF. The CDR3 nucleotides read TGTGCCAGCAGTTTAGACAGGGGGATGCAGCAGTTCTTC.

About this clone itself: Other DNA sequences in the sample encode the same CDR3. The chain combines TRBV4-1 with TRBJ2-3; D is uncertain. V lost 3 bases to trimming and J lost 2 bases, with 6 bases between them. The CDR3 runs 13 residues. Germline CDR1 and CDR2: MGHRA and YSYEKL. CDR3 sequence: CASSQTSTDTQYF. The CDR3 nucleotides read TGCGCCAGCAGCCAGACCTCCACAGATACGCAGTATTTT.

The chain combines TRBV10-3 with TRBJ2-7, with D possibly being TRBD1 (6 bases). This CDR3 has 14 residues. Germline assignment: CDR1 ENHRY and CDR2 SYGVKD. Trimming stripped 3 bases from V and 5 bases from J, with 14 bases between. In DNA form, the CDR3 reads TGTGCCATCAGTGACCTTGGACAGAGCCACGAGCAGTACTTC. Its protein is CAISDLGQSHEQYF.

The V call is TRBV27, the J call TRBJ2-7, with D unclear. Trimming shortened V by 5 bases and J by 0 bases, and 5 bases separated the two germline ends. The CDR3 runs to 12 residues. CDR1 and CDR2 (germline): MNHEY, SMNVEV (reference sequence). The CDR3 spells CASSPLSYEQYF. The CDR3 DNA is TGTGCCAGCAGTCCCCTCTCCTACGAGCAGTACTTC.

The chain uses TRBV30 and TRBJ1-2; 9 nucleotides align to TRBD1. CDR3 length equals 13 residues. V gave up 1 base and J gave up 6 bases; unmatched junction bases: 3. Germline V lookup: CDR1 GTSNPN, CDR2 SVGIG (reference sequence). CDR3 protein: CAWSAQGAHGYTF. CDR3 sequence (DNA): TGTGCCTGGAGTGCACAGGGGGCCCATGGCTACACCTTC.

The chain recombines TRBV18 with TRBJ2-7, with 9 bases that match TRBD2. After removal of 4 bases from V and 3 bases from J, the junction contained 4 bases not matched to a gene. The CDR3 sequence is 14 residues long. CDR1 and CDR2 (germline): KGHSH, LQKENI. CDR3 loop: CASSHEAGGYEQYF. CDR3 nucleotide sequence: TGTGCCAGCTCACACGAAGCGGGAGGCTACGAGCAGTACTTC.